Shown below are 32 T cell receptor beta chains from a single sample sequenced in a study of long-term antiretroviral therapy in people with HIV. A v3.0 immunoSEQ assay was performed at survey level. Profiling relied on immunoSEQ multiplex PCR, and the TCRdb table lists in-frame clones only, not all of them. The sample gives fewer than 45,000 clones, less than 85% of which show up once; around 5.5% is in the top ten. The source material was unsorted PBMCs, sampled 3.4 years after starting antiretroviral therapy. The receptors come from a man aged 25 to 45 with HIV.

The gene calls are TRBV7-2 and TRBJ1-5, with D maybe TRBD1 (5 bases). This CDR3 spans 13 amino acids. V was cut by 5 bases and J by 4 bases, with 9 bases left in between. Germline V CDR1 and CDR2: SGHTA, FQGNSA. CDR3 sequence: CASSLGDNQPQHF. CDR3 in DNA: TGTGCCAGCAGCCTGGGGGATAATCAGCCCCAGCATTTT.

The rearrangement links TRBV2 to TRBJ2-3; TRBD1 might be the D (6 bases). V lost 6 bases and J 3 bases, leaving 19 bases between the germline ends. The CDR3 covers 16 residues. Germline lookup yields CDR1 SNHLY and CDR2 FYNNEI. Here the CDR3 DNA reads TGTGCCAGCAGCTCTCCACAGGGTGCCAGGACAGATACGCAGTATTTT. Amino acids: CASSSPQGARTDTQYF.

The rearrangement joins TRBV28 to TRBJ2-7, with D possibly matching TRBD1 (5 bases). Trimming left V 9 bases short and J 3 bases short, with 15 bases between. Germline CDR1 reads MDHEN; CDR2 reads SYDVKM. The CDR3 sequence is 13 residues long. CDR3 sequence: CASRTSHLYEQYF. Written as DNA, the CDR3 is TGTGCCAGTCGGACATCACATCTCTACGAGCAGTACTTC.

The chain couples TRBV7-9 to TRBJ1-3; 9 bases map to TRBD1. The CDR3 covers 16 residues. CDR1 SEHNR and CDR2 FQNEAQ come from the germline V gene (reference sequence). V was clipped by 7 bases and J by 3 bases; unmatched bases: 10. The CDR3 DNA sequence: TGTGCCAGCACTAACTTGGACAGGGGAATTGGAAACACCATATATTTT. Amino acid sequence: CASTNLDRGIGNTIYF.

The rearrangement links TRBV28 to TRBJ2-7; D uncertain. Germline V gives CDR1 MDHEN, CDR2 SYDVKM. The V gene lost 3 bases and the J gene lost 1 base, with 7 bases spanning the gap. CDR3 length: 13 amino acids. CDR3 DNA: TGTGCCAGCAGTTTGGGGATTTCCTACGAGCAGTACTTC. Its protein is CASSLGISYEQYF.

The rearrangement links TRBV11-3 to TRBJ2-7, with 7 bases fitting TRBD1. This CDR3 is 14 amino acids long. V was clipped by 11 bases and J by 4 bases; unmatched bases: 14. Germline V gene data show CDR1 as SGHNT and CDR2 as YENEEA. The CDR3 reads CASDTVGQTYEQYF. CDR3 DNA sequence: TGTGCCTCCGACACGGTGGGACAGACTTACGAGCAGTACTTC.

This clone was observed once. The chain links TRBV19 to TRBJ2-7; D perhaps matches TRBD2 (6 bases). Germline CDR1 reads LNHDA; CDR2 reads SQIVND (reference sequence). The ends were cut back, 3 bases at V and 2 bases at J, with 14 bases in the middle. The CDR3 has 15 amino acids. The CDR3 DNA is TGTGCCAGTAGTATCGACGGATCGGGGGCCTACGAGCAGTACTTC. Its protein is CASSIDGSGAYEQYF. The entire variable domain, with the rest obtained from reference TRBV19 and TRBJ2-7, is as follows: DGGITQSPKYLFRKEGQNVTLSCEQNLNHDAMYWYRQDPGQGLRLIYYSQIVNDFQKGDIAEGYSVSREKKESFPLTVTSAQKNPTAFYLCASSIDGSGAYEQYFGPGTRLTVT.

V usage is TRBV27 and J usage is TRBJ1-4; D is unclear. CDR1 and CDR2 (germline): MNHEY, SMNVEV (reference sequence). The CDR3 has 19 residues. Trimming took 0 bases from V and 1 from J, leaving 18 bases between them. The CDR3 protein is CASSLSALRFSETNEKLFF. The DNA of the CDR3 is TGTGCCAGCAGTTTATCGGCCTTACGGTTCTCCGAAACTAATGAAAAACTGTTTTTT.

This clone turned up a few times. The chain carries TRBV7-9 and TRBJ1-2, with D possibly being TRBD1 (5 bases). Deletions cut 6 bases from V and 8 bases from J, with 16 bases between. The CDR3 has 13 residues. Germline CDR1 SEHNR, CDR2 FQNEAQ (reference sequence). The CDR3 region has the DNA TGTGCCAGCAGTTACCGGGACCAACTGGGCTACACCTTC. Translation gives CASSYRDQLGYTF. The full variable domain, in which reference TRBV7-9 and TRBJ1-2 provide the parts outside the CDR3, is DTGVSQNPRHKITKRGQNVTFRCDPISEHNRLYWYRQTLGQGPEFLTYFQNEAQLEKSRLLSDRFSAERPKGSFSTLEIQRTEQGDSAMYLCASSYRDQLGYTFGSGTRLTVV.

The chain links TRBV6-5 to TRBJ2-7; D tentatively reads TRBD1 or TRBD2 (5 bases each). This CDR3 comprises 14 residues. CDR1 and CDR2 (germline): MNHEY, SVGAGI. V lost 4 bases and J lost 6, with 16 bases in between. The CDR3 DNA is TGTGCCAGCAGTTTCTCCCGGGACCCCGGCGAGCAGTACTTC. It yields the protein CASSFSRDPGEQYF.

The genes are TRBV14 and TRBJ1-1, with 7 bases fitting TRBD1. V lost 3 bases to trimming and J lost 6 bases; unmatched junction nucleotides: 7. Germline V gene data show CDR1 as SGHDN and CDR2 as FVKESK. The CDR3 consists of 14 residues. Here the CDR3 reads CASSQTGLGAEAFF. The CDR3 coding sequence is TGTGCCAGCAGCCAGACAGGGTTGGGCGCTGAAGCTTTCTTT.

The chain combines TRBV19 with TRBJ2-2, with 7 bases aligning to TRBD2. Germline CDR1 is LNHDA and CDR2 is SQIVND (reference sequence). V shed 4 bases and J 7 bases; nucleotides not matched to a gene: 6. The CDR3 totals 14 residues. Written as DNA, the CDR3 is TGTGCCAGTAGTAGCGGGAGAGGAGGCGGGGAGCTGTTTTTT. Protein sequence: CASSSGRGGGELFF. The variable domain in full, completed from reference TRBV19 and TRBJ2-2, reads DGGITQSPKYLFRKEGQNVTLSCEQNLNHDAMYWYRQDPGQGLRLIYYSQIVNDFQKGDIAEGYSVSREKKESFPLTVTSAQKNPTAFYLCASSSGRGGGELFFGEGSRLTVL.

V usage is TRBV7-9 and J usage is TRBJ2-7; the match to TRBD1 covers 9 bases. The V gene end was trimmed by 6 bases and the J gene end by 3 bases; junction bases not matched to a gene: 15. CDR1 and CDR2 from the germline V gene are SEHNR and FQNEAQ (reference sequence). The CDR3 is 17 residues long. The CDR3: CASSLSSGTGIYYEQYF. CDR3 DNA: TGTGCCAGCAGTTTATCGTCCGGGACAGGGATTTACTACGAGCAGTACTTC.

This chain joins TRBV7-6 and TRBJ2-2; D might be TRBD1 or TRBD2, each matching 5 bases. V was clipped by 2 bases and J by 4 bases, with 20 bases between them. Germline CDR1 SGHVS, CDR2 FNYEAQ. CDR3 length: 18 amino acids. CDR3 protein: CASSLLGALTGGTGELFF. The CDR3 DNA follows: TGTGCCAGCAGCTTATTAGGGGCGTTAACAGGAGGCACCGGGGAGCTGTTTTTT.

The rearrangement joins TRBV7-2 to TRBJ2-7, with 9 nucleotides matching TRBD2. Trimming removed 1 base from V and 1 base from J; junction bases left unmatched: 8. The CDR3 covers 17 residues. Per germline, CDR1 SGHTA and CDR2 FQGNSA. CDR3 coding DNA: TGTGCCAGCAGCTTAGTAGCAGGACTAGCGAAGTCCTACGAGCAGTACTTC. Translated: CASSLVAGLAKSYEQYF.

V and J are TRBV6-1 and TRBJ2-3; 10 bases map to TRBD2. This CDR3 has 15 residues. V lost 6 bases, J lost 3 bases, and 6 bases stayed unmatched. CDR1 is MNHNS, CDR2 SASEGT, per germline. CDR3 bases: TGTGCCAGCAGCGTAGCGGGAGGCACTACAGATACGCAGTATTTT. Its protein product is CASSVAGGTTDTQYF.

The CDR3 DNA is TGCGCCAGCAGCTCCCCCGGGACTGTGGGCCACTACGAGCAGTACTTC. Translation: CASSSPGTVGHYEQYF. The chain is built from TRBV5-1 and TRBJ2-7; a weak D match, TRBD2 (6 bases). Germline CDR1 is SGHRS and CDR2 is YFSETQ. The CDR3 covers 16 residues. V was pared by 3 bases and J by 3 bases, with 19 bases between.

In its sample, this clone was seen once. The gene calls are TRBV7-2 and TRBJ2-3; no clear D gene. This CDR3 has 15 residues. V was pared by 3 bases and J by 2 bases, with 12 bases between. Germline loops: CDR1 SGHTA, CDR2 FQGNSA. This CDR3 reads CASSLDGKDTDTQYF. The CDR3 nucleotides read TGTGCCAGCAGCTTGGACGGCAAAGACACAGATACGCAGTATTTT.

In DNA, the CDR3 is TGTGCCAGCAGCGTATTGACAGGGGTTAATGAAAAACTGTTTTTT. This codes for CASSVLTGVNEKLFF. The rearrangement joins TRBV9 to TRBJ1-4; 8 bases are shared with TRBD1. Losses at the gene ends were 1 base for V and 4 bases for J; bases not matched to a gene: 3. The CDR3 sequence is 15 residues long. Germline V lookup: CDR1 SGDLS, CDR2 YYNGEE.

The chain joins TRBV14 to TRBJ2-2, with TRBD2 matching 12 bases. The trim removed 4 bases at V and 2 bases at J, leaving 5 bases unmatched. CDR1 is SGHDN and CDR2 is FVKESK in the germline V gene. CDR3 length: 17 amino acids. The CDR3 is CASSRRLAGVNTGELFF. The DNA for the CDR3 is TGTGCCAGCAGCCGAAGACTAGCGGGAGTTAACACCGGGGAGCTGTTTTTT.

The chain couples TRBV18 to TRBJ2-5; TRBD1 matches at 9 bases. The V gene's germline CDR1 is KGHSH and CDR2 LQKENI. This CDR3 region has 13 residues. Losses at the gene ends were 4 bases for V and 3 bases for J; bases not matched to a gene: 0. The CDR3 bases are TGTGCCAGCTCACGGGACAGGGAAGAGACCCAGTACTTC. Its translation is CASSRDREETQYF.

The chain joins TRBV29-1 to TRBJ2-7, with no clear D. The ends were cut back, 6 bases at V and 5 bases at J, with 14 bases in the middle. The CDR3 is 12 residues long. Germline V gene lookup returns CDR1 SQVTM and CDR2 ANQGSEA. The DNA for the CDR3 is TGCAGCGTCCGACCAGAACGGGACGAGCAGTACTTC. The encoded protein is CSVRPERDEQYF.

The chain employs TRBV7-9 and TRBJ2-7; a weak D match, TRBD1 (5 bases). Trimming shortened V by 5 bases and J by 7 bases, and 18 bases separated the two germline ends. Looked up from germline, CDR1 is SEHNR and CDR2 is FQNEAQ (reference sequence). The CDR3 spans 14 residues. The CDR3 protein is CASSRPDSLREQYF. Here the CDR3 DNA reads TGTGCCAGCAGCCGCCCTGACAGCCTTCGGGAGCAGTACTTC.

The chain combines TRBV19 with TRBJ1-5; D is uncertain. The CDR3 is made up of 14 amino acids. Germline assignment: CDR1 LNHDA and CDR2 SQIVND (reference sequence). V lost 5 bases to trimming and J lost 9 bases, with 17 bases between them. CDR3 region: CASSPWTAQGPQHF. The DNA of the CDR3 is TGTGCCAGTAGTCCTTGGACGGCTCAAGGGCCCCAGCATTTT.

The chain couples TRBV28 to TRBJ2-5, with D unclear. Trimming removed 1 base from V and 7 bases from J, with 7 bases in between. Germline CDR1 reads MDHEN; CDR2 reads SYDVKM. The CDR3 contains 12 residues. This chain's CDR3 is CASSLSRPTQYF. DNA for the CDR3: TGTGCCAGCAGTTTATCTCGACCGACCCAGTACTTC.

The rearrangement links TRBV11-2 to TRBJ2-1; D uncertain. The germline V gene has CDR1 SGHAT and CDR2 FQNNGV. The CDR3 has 13 residues. The V gene lost 5 bases and the J gene lost 10 bases, with 15 bases spanning the gap. The DNA for the CDR3 is TGTGCCAGCAGCCGCGAAGGGCCGGTAGAGCAGTTCTTC. Amino acid sequence: CASSREGPVEQFF.

There are a few counts of this clone. The V gene is TRBV5-5, the J gene TRBJ1-2; D might be TRBD1 (6 bases). V gave up 1 base and J gave up 6 bases, with 13 bases separating them. Germline assignment: CDR1 SGHKS and CDR2 YYEKEE (reference sequence). CDR3 length: 14 residues. This CDR3 is CASSLIRGLDGYTF. The CDR3 DNA follows: TGTGCCAGCAGCTTGATTCGGGGGCTGGATGGCTACACCTTC.

V and J are TRBV5-1 and TRBJ2-1; D perhaps matches TRBD2 (5 bases). Germline V gene data show CDR1 as SGHRS and CDR2 as YFSETQ. Trimming pared 0 bases from V and 7 bases from J, leaving 14 bases between. This CDR3 contains 15 residues. DNA for the CDR3: TGCGCCAGCAGCTTGGAGGCTAGCTCCTGGAATGAGCAGTTCTTC. The encoded protein is CASSLEASSWNEQFF.

The chain combines TRBV5-1 with TRBJ1-2; TRBD1 is a possible D gene (6 bases). CDR3 length: 13 residues. Trimming left V 0 bases short and J 7 bases short, with 10 bases between. The germline V gene has CDR1 SGHRS and CDR2 YFSETQ. DNA of the CDR3: TGCGCCAGCAGCTTGGGCAGGGGCAGTGGCTACACCTTC. Residues: CASSLGRGSGYTF.

The V and J genes are TRBV19 and TRBJ2-7, with 10 bases aligning to TRBD1. CDR3 length: 15 residues. Germline loops: CDR1 LNHDA, CDR2 SQIVND (reference sequence). Trimming at V came to 6 bases and at J to 4 bases, leaving 9 bases not matched to a gene. The DNA for the CDR3 is TGTGCCAGTAGCCCCCTGGGGACAGGGGTTTACGAGCAGTACTTC. Translated, it gives CASSPLGTGVYEQYF.

This clone was counted a single time. V gene TRBV5-1 combines with J gene TRBJ1-2, with D possibly TRBD1 on 5 matching bases. Trimming shortened V by 4 bases and J by 5 bases, and 18 bases separated the two germline ends. The CDR3 runs to 15 residues. Germline lookup yields CDR1 SGHRS and CDR2 YFSETQ. This CDR3 reads CASSPRVGDGYGYTF. DNA for the CDR3: TGCGCCAGCAGCCCCAGGGTGGGGGACGGGTATGGCTACACCTTC.

This chain links TRBV19 with TRBJ1-3; maybe TRBD1 (5 bases). With 6 bases removed from V and 0 bases from J, the gap between germline ends came to 9 bases. CDR3 length equals 14 residues. Germline lookup yields CDR1 LNHDA and CDR2 SQIVND (reference sequence). CDR3 in DNA: TGTGCCAGTAGGGGACTCAGCTCTGGAAACACCATATATTTT. Its protein is CASRGLSSGNTIYF.